Given below is one TCR beta chain in context. What it binds is not known. These data are taken from a study of monozygotic twins with inflammatory bowel disease. Findings of the study overall: Varying immunosuppressive regimens may have increased patient repertoire variability. Nothing supported a single strong signal or clonotype that was associated with IBD. Reduced clonotype sharing with other individuals was observed in IBD patients relative to healthy twins, especially with disease activity.

The CDR3 runs to 12 residues. Per the germline V gene, CDR1 is MNHEY and CDR2 is SVGAGI. TCRalpha and TCRbeta cDNA went through two nested PCRs of approximately 16 and 10 cycles. From the 5' RACE reads, TCRdb lists one entry per CDR3 protein and no DNA. The sample table includes approximately 400,000 distinct CDR3 sequences. This TCR was sampled from a human donor with ulcerative colitis or Crohn's disease, or a healthy co-twin of an affected twin (not recorded which). Sample: blood. The chain joins TRBV6-5 to TRBJ2-1; the D call from TCRdb, TRBD1, cannot be confirmed without DNA. This CDR3 reads CASSHDREEQFF.